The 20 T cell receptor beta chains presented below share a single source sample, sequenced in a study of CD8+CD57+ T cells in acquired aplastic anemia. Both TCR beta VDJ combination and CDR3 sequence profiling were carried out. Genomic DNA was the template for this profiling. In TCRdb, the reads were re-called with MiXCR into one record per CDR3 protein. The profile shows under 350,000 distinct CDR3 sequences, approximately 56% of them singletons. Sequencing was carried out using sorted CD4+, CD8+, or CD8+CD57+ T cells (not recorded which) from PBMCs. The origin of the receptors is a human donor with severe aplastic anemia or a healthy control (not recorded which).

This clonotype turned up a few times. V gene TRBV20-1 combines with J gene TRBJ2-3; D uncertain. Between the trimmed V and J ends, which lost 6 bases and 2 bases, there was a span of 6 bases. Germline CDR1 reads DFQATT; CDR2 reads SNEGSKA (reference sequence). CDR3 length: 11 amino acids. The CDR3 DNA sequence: TGCAGTGCCAGCGACACAGATACGCAGTATTTT. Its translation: CSASDTDTQYF.

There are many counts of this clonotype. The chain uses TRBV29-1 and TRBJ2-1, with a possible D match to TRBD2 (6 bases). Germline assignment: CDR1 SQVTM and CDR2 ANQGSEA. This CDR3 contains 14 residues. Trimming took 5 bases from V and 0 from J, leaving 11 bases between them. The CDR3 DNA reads TGCAGCGTTTCCGGGAGTAGCTCCTACAATGAGCAGTTCTTC. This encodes CSVSGSSSYNEQFF.

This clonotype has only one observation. The CDR3 DNA reads as TGTGCCAGCAGTGAAGGGCTAGCGGGAACGTTTGGAGAGACCCAGTACTTC. Its protein is CASSEGLAGTFGETQYF. This chain connects TRBV2 to TRBJ2-5; 9 nucleotides line up with TRBD2. In germline, CDR1 is SNHLY, CDR2 FYNNEI. The junction had 10 bases not matched to a gene; V was cut back by 1 base and J by 4 bases. The CDR3 runs 17 residues.

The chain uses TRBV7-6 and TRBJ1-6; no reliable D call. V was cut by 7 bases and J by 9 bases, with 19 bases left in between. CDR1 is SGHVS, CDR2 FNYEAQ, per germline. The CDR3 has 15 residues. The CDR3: CASKGRVQRSSPLHF. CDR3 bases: TGTGCCAGCAAAGGTCGGGTACAGCGATCTTCACCCCTCCACTTT.

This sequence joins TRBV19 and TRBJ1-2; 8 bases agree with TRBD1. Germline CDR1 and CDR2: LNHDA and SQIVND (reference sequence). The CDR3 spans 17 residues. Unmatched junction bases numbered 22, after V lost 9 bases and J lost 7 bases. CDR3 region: CASTDKDRGSDSSGYTF. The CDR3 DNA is TGTGCCAGCACGGACAAAGACAGGGGATCCGATTCGTCTGGCTACACCTTC.

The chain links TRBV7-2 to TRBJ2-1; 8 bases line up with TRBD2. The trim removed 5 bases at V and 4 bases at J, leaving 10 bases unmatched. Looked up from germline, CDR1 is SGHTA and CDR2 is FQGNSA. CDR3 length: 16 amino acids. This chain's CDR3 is CASSPLREGGYNEQFF. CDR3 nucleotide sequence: TGTGCCAGCAGCCCGTTACGGGAGGGGGGGTACAATGAGCAGTTCTTC.

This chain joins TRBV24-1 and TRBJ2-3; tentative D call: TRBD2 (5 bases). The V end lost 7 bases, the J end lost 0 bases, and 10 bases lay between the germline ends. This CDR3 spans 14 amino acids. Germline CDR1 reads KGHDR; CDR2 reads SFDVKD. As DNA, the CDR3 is TGTGCCACCAGGGGGAGAGGGAGCACAGATACGCAGTATTTT. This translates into CATRGRGSTDTQYF.

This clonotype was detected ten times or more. CDR3 in amino acids: CATSRETVLHRNQPQHF. The DNA for the CDR3 is TGTGCCACCAGCAGAGAGACAGTTCTACATCGCAATCAGCCCCAGCATTTT. The J gene is TRBJ1-5, the V gene TRBV15; possibly TRBD1 for D (5 bases). Germline V CDR1 and CDR2: LNHNV, YYDKDF (reference sequence). V shed 0 bases and J shed 2 bases, with 14 bases lying between them. This CDR3 has 17 amino acids.

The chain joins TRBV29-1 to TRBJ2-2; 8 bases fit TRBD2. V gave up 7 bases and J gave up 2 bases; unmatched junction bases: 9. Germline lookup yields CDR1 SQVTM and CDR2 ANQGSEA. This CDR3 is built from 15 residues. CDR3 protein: CSAISGRDNTGELFF. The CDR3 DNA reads TGCAGCGCCATTTCCGGGAGGGATAACACCGGGGAGCTGTTTTTT.

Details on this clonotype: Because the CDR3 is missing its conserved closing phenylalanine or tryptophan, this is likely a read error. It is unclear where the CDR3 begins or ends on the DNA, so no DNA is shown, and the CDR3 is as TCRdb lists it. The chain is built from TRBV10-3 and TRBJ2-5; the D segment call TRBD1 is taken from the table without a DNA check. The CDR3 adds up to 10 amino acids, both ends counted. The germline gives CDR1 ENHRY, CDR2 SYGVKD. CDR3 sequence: CAISESNQGT.

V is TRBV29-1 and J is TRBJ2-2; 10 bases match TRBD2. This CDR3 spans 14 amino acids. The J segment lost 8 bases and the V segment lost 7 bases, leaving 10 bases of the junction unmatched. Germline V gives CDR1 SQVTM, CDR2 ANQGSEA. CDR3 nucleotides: TGCAGCGCCGGGACTAGCGCCGGAGGAGGGGAGCTGTTTTTT. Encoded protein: CSAGTSAGGGELFF.

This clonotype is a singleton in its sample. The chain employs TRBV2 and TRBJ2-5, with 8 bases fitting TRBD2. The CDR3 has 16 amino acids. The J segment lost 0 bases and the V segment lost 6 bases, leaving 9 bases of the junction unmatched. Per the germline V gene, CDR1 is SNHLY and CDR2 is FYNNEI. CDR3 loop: CASSLTSSGYQETQYF. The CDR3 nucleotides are TGTGCCAGCAGCTTAACCTCTAGCGGGTACCAAGAGACCCAGTACTTC.

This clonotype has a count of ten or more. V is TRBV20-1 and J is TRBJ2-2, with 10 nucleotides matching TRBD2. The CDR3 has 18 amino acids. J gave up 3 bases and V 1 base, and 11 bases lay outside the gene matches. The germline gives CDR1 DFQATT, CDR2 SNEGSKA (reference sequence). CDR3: CSARAGAGGPWDTGELFF. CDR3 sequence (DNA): TGCAGTGCTAGAGCGGGAGCGGGGGGGCCTTGGGACACCGGGGAGCTGTTTTTT.

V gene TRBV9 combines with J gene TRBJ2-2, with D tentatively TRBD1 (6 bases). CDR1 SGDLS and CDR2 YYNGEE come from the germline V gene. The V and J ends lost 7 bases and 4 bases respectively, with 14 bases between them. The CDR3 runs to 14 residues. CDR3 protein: CASGPHRVTGELFF. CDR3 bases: TGTGCCAGCGGCCCCCACAGGGTCACCGGGGAGCTGTTTTTT.

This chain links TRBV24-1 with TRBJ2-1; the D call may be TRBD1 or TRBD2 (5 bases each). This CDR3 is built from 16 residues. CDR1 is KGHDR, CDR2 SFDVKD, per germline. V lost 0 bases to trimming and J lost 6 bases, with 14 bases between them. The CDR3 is CATSDLQGLRGNEQFF. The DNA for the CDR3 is TGTGCCACCAGTGATTTGCAGGGATTACGGGGCAATGAGCAGTTCTTC.

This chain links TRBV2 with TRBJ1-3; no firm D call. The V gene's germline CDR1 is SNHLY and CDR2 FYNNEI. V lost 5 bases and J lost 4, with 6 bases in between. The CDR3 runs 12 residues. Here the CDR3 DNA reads TGTGCCAGCAGTTGGGGAGGAAACACCATATATTTT. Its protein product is CASSWGGNTIYF.

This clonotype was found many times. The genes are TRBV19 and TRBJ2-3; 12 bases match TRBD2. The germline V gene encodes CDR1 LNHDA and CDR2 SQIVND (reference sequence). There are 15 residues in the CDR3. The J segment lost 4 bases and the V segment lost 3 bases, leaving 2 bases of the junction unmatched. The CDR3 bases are TGTGCCAGTAGTATGGCTAGCGGGGGGGCAGATACGCAGTATTTT. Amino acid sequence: CASSMASGGADTQYF.

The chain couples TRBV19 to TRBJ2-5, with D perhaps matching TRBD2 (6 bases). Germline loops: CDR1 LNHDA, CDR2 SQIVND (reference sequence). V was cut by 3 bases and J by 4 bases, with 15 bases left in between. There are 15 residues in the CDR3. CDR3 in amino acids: CASSIHPEGGETQYF. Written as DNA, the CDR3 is TGTGCCAGTAGTATCCACCCAGAGGGAGGAGAGACCCAGTACTTC.

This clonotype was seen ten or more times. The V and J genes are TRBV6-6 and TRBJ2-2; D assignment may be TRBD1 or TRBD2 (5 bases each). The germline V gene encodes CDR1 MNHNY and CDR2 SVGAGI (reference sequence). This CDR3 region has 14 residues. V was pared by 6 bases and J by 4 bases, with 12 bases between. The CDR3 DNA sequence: TGTGCCAGCAGGCAACCGGGGCCCACCGGGGAGCTGTTTTTT. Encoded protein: CASRQPGPTGELFF.

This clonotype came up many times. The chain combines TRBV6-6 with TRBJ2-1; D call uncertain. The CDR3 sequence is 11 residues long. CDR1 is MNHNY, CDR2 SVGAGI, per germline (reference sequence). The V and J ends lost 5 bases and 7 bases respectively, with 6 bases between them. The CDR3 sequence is CASSPMNEQFF. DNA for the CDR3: TGTGCCAGCAGTCCGATGAATGAGCAGTTCTTC.